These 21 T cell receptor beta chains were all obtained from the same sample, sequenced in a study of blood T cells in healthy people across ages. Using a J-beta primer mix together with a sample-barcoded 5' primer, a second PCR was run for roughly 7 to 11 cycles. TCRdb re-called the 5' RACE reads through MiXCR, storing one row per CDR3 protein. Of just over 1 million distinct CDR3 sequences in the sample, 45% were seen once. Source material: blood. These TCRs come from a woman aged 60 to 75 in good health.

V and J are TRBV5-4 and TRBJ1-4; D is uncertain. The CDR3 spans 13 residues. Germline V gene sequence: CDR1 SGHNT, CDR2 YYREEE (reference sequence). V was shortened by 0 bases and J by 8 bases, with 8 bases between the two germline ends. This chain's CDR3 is CASSLVPGEKLFF. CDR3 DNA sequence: TGTGCCAGCAGCTTGGTCCCGGGCGAAAAACTGTTTTTT.

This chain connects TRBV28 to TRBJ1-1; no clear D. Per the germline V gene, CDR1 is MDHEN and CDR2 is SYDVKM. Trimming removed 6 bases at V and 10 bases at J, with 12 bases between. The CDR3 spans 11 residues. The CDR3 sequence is CASRSSFGAFF. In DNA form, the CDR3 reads TGTGCCAGCAGATCGTCGTTCGGAGCTTTCTTT.

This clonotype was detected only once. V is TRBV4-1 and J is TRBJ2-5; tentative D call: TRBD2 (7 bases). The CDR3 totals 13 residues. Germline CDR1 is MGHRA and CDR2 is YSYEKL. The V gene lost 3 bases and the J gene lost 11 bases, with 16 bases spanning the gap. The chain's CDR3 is CASSQERGGEQYF. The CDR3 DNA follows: TGCGCCAGCAGCCAGGAAAGGGGGGGTGAGCAGTACTTC.

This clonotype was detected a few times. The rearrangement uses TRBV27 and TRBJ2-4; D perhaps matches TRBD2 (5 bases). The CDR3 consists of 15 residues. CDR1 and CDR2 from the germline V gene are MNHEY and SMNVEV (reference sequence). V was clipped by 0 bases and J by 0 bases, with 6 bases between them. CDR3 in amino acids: CASSLSRGAKNIQYF. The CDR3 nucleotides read TGTGCCAGCAGTTTATCTCGGGGAGCCAAAAACATTCAGTACTTC.

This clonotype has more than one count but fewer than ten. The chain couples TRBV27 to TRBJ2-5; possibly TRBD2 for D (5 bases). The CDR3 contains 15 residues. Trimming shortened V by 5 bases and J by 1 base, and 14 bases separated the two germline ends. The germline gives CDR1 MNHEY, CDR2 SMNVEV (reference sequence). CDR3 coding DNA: TGTGCCAGCAGTGGCCTCGGGAAACCCCAAGAGACCCAGTACTTC. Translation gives CASSGLGKPQETQYF.

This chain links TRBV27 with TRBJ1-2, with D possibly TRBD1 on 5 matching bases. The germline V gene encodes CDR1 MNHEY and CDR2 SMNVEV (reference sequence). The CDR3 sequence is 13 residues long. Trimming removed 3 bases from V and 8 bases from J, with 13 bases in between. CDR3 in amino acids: CASSLEGMGGYTF. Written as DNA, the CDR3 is TGTGCCAGCAGTTTGGAGGGGATGGGGGGCTACACCTTC.

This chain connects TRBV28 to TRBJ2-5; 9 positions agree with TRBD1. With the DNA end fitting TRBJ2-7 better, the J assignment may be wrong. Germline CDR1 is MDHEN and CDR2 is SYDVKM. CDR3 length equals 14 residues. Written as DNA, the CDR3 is TGTGCCAGCAGTATCGGGACAGGGATCAACGAGCAGTACTTC. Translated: CASSIGTGINEQYF.

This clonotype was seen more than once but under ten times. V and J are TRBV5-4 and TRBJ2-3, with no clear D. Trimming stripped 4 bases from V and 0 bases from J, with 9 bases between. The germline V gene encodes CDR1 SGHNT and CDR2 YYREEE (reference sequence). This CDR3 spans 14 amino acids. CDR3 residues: CASSPLSSTDTQYF. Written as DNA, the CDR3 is TGTGCCAGCAGCCCCCTTTCCAGCACAGATACGCAGTATTTT. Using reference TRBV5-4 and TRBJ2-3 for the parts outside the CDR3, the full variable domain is ETGVTQSPTHLIKTRGQQVTLRCSSQSGHNTVSWYQQALGQGPQFIFQYYREEENGRGNFPPRFSGLQFPNYSSELNVNALELDDSALYLCASSPLSSTDTQYFGPGTRLTVL.

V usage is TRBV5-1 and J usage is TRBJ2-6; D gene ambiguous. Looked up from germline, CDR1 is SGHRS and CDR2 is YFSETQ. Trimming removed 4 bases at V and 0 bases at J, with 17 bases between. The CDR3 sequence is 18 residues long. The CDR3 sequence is CASSPTVGRNSGANVLTF. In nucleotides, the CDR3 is TGCGCCAGCAGCCCTACAGTCGGCCGGAACTCTGGGGCCAACGTCCTGACTTTC.

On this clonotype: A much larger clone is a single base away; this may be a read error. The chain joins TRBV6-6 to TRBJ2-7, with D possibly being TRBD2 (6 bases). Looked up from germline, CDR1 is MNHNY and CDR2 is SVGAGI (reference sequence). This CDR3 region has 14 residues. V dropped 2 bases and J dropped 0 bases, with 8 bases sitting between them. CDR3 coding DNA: TGTGCCAGCAGTTACGGCGGGATCTCCTACGAGCAGTACTTC. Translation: CASSYGGISYEQYF.

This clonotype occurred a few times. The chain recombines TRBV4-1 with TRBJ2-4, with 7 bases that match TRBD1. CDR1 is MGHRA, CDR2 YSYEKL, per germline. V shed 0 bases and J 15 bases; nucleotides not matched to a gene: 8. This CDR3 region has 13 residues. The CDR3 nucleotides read TGCGCCAGCAGCCAAGATAGACAGGGAGAGGGGTACTTC. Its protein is CASSQDRQGEGYF.

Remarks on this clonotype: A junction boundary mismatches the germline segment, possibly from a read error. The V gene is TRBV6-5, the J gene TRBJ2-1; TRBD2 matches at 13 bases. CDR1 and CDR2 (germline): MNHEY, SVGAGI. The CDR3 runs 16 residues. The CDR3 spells CASSYTGTSGNNERFF. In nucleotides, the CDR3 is TGTGCCAGCAGTTACACTGGGACTAGCGGGAACAATGAGCGGTTCTTC.

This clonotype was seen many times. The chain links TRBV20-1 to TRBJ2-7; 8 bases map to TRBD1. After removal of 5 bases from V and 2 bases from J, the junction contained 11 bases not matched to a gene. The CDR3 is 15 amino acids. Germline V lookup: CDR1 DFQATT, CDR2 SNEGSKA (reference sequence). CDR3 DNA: TGCAGTGCTGCCCCGAGGGGGACAGGAACCTACGAGCAGTACTTC. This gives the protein CSAAPRGTGTYEQYF.

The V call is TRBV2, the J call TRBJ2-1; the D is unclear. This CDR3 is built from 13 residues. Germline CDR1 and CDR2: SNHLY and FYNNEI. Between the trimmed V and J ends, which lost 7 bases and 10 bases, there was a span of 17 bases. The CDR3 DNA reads TGTGCCAGCATCCCTGGCCCAGCGTTCGAGCAGTTCTTC. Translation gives CASIPGPAFEQFF.

CDR3 bases: TGCAGTGCCCCGGGGGTTAGCGGGGCGCGGTACGAGCAGTACTTC. This gives the protein CSAPGVSGARYEQYF. The chain carries TRBV20-1 and TRBJ2-7; 8 bases are shared with TRBD2. This CDR3 contains 15 residues. Germline V CDR1 and CDR2: DFQATT, SNEGSKA (reference sequence). V trimming: 6 bases; J trimming: 4 bases; junction bases outside the gene matches: 14.

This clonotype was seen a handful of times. CDR3: CSAREGPTSYEQYF. The CDR3 DNA reads as TGCAGTGCTAGAGAAGGACCGACTTCCTACGAGCAGTACTTC. J is TRBJ2-7 and V is TRBV20-1, with D uncertain. V was shortened by 0 bases and J by 1 base, with 10 bases between the two germline ends. Germline loops: CDR1 DFQATT, CDR2 SNEGSKA (reference sequence). CDR3 size: 14 residues.

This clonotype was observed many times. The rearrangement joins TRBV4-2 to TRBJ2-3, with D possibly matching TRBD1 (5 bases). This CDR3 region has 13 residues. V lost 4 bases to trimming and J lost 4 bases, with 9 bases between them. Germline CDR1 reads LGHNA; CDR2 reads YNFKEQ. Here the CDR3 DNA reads TGTGCCAGCAGCCGAGAACAGGCAGATACGCAGTATTTT. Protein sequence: CASSREQADTQYF.

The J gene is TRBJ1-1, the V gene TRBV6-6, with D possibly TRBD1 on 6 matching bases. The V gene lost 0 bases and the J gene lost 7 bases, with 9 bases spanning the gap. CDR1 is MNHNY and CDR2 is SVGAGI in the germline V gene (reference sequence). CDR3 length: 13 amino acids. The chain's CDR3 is CASSYSMDSEAFF. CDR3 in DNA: TGTGCCAGCAGTTACTCAATGGACAGTGAAGCTTTCTTT.

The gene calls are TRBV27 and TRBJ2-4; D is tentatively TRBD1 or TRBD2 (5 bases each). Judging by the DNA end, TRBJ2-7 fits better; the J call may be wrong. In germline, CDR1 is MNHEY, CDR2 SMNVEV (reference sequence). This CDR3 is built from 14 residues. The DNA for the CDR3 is TGTGCCAGCAGTACCCCGGGACGGAGCTACGAGCAGTACTTC. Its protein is CASSTPGRSYEQYF.

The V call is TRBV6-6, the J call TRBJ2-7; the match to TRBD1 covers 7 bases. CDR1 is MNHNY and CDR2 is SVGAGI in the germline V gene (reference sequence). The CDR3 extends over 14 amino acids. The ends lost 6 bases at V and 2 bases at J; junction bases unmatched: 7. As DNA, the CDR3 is TGTGCCAGCAGGGAACGTGGGACAGCCTACGAGCAGTACTTC. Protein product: CASRERGTAYEQYF.

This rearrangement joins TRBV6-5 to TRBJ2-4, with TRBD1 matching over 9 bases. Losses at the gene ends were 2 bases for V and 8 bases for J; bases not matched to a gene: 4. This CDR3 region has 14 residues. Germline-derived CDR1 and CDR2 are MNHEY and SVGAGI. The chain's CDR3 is CASSYDGTGYIQYF. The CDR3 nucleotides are TGTGCCAGCAGTTACGACGGGACAGGGTACATTCAGTACTTC.